This is a list of T cell receptor beta chains from one sample in a study of CD8 T cells in Susac syndrome. TCRdb re-called the immunoSEQ multiplex PCR reads with MiXCR, one entry per CDR3 protein. The sample records roughly 150,000 distinct CDR3 sequences, around 96% being singletons. The sequencing sample was made of CD8+ T cells from PBMCs. The receptors here all came from a human donor with multiple sclerosis. Both conserved end residues are part of each CDR3. D genes are given only for firm matches. Size tells how often a clone was seen (once, few, many) or the class of an expanded clone, and some rows leave it out.

cdr3_aa | cdr3_nt | d_call | j_call | v_call | clone_size
CASSLGRNSNQPQHF | TGTGCCAGCAGCTTAGGCCGAAATAGCAATCAGCCCCAGCATTTT | - | TRBJ1-5 | TRBV13 | few
CASSLGTGYNEQFF | TGTGCCAGCAGTTTAGGGACAGGGTACAATGAGCAGTTCTTC | TRBD1 | TRBJ2-1 | TRBV27 | few
CAGRVGLAPSYEQYF | TGTGCCGGCCGGGTAGGACTAGCGCCTTCCTACGAGCAGTACTTC | TRBD2 | TRBJ2-7 | TRBV30 | -
CASSSEGLGYTF | TGCGCCAGCAGCTCTGAAGGACTCGGCTACACCTTC | - | TRBJ1-2 | TRBV5-1 | -
CSGGTSGPPSRTDTQYF | TGCAGCGGGGGGACTAGCGGGCCCCCTTCGCGCACAGATACGCAGTATTTT | TRBD2 | TRBJ2-3 | TRBV29-1 | -
CARAAAEAFF | TGCGCCCGTGCCGCCGCTGAAGCTTTCTTT | - | TRBJ1-1 | TRBV4-1 | -
CSARFLGSGANVLTF | TGCAGTGCTAGATTTTTAGGATCTGGGGCCAACGTCCTGACTTTC | - | TRBJ2-6 | TRBV20-1 | once
CASSYSTGTEAFF | TGTGCCAGCAGTTACTCGACAGGGACTGAAGCTTTCTTT | TRBD1 | TRBJ1-1 | TRBV6-5 | -
CASSPRTAGELFF | TGTGCCAGCAGCCCACGGACCGCCGGGGAGCTGTTTTTT | - | TRBJ2-2 | TRBV11-2 | -
CASSLSAGGATAFF | TGTGCCAGCAGTTTGTCCGCAGGAGGGGCTACCGCTTTCTTT | - | TRBJ1-1 | TRBV12-3/TRBV12-4 | -
CASSTTGTGEKLFF | TGTGCCAGCAGCACGACGGGGACAGGGGAAAAACTGTTTTTT | TRBD1 | TRBJ1-4 | TRBV7-6 | -
CASSLQGFSEQYF | TGTGCCAGCAGTTTACAGGGTTTCTCCGAGCAGTACTTC | - | TRBJ2-7 | TRBV28 | -
CASSYRQGSGYTF | TGTGCCAGCAGTTATCGGCAGGGGAGTGGCTACACCTTC | - | TRBJ1-2 | TRBV6-2/TRBV6-3 | -
CASSVGGDSNQPQHF | TGTGCCAGCAGCGTAGGGGGGGATAGCAATCAGCCCCAGCATTTT | - | TRBJ1-5 | TRBV9 | few
CASSEGKGRDYGYTF | TGTGCCAGCAGTGAAGGAAAGGGGCGGGACTATGGCTACACCTTC | - | TRBJ1-2 | TRBV25-1 | -
CASSLLPTGSNYGYTF | TGTGCCAGCAGTTTACTCCCGACAGGTTCTAACTATGGCTACACCTTC | - | TRBJ1-2 | TRBV27 | -
CASSSQGVGNYGYTF | TGTGCCAGCAGCTCACAGGGGGTCGGAAACTATGGCTACACCTTC | TRBD1 | TRBJ1-2 | TRBV13 | once
CSASPTGVEWYGYTF | TGCAGTGCTTCGCCGACAGGGGTGGAGTGGTATGGCTACACCTTC | TRBD1 | TRBJ1-2 | TRBV20-1 | -
CASSLTNGEQYF | TGTGCCAGCAGCTTAACTAACGGCGAGCAGTACTTC | - | TRBJ2-7 | TRBV5-6 | -
CASSQERDEQFF | TGTGCCAGCAGCCAAGAGCGGGATGAGCAGTTCTTC | - | TRBJ2-1 | TRBV3-1 | -
CATSISRRGNTIYF | TGTGCCACCAGCATCAGCAGGCGAGGAAACACCATATATTTT | - | TRBJ1-3 | TRBV15 | -
CASSLNRGYLNTEAFF | TGTGCCAGCAGCTTGAACAGGGGTTATCTGAACACTGAAGCTTTCTTT | TRBD1 | TRBJ1-1 | TRBV5-6 | -
CSARGLPGQGIYEQYF | TGCAGTGCTAGAGGGCTACCGGGACAGGGAATTTACGAGCAGTACTTC | TRBD1 | TRBJ2-7 | TRBV20-1 | -
CASSWTGQPYNEQFF | TGTGCCAGCAGCTGGACAGGGCAACCATACAATGAGCAGTTCTTC | TRBD1 | TRBJ2-1 | TRBV12-3/TRBV12-4 | -
CASTFNGDGELFF | TGTGCCAGCACTTTTAACGGGGACGGGGAGCTGTTTTTT | - | TRBJ2-2 | TRBV27 | -
CASSLQDRVAFF | TGTGCCAGCAGCTTACAGGACCGGGTAGCTTTCTTT | - | TRBJ1-1 | TRBV5-6 | -
CASSEGTGGYF | TGTGCCAGCAGTGAGGGGACAGGGGGGTACTTC | TRBD1 | TRBJ2-5 | TRBV25-1 | -
CASSLSREIGTYEQYF | TGTGCCAGCAGCTTGTCGCGAGAAATCGGGACCTACGAGCAGTACTTC | - | TRBJ2-7 | TRBV5-4 | -
CASSLEFSNQPQHF | TGTGCCAGCAGTTTGGAGTTTAGCAATCAGCCCCAGCATTTT | - | TRBJ1-5 | TRBV12-3/TRBV12-4 | -
CASSFGRGRMNEQYF | TGTGCCAGCAGCTTTGGTAGGGGGCGAATGAACGAGCAGTACTTC | TRBD1 | TRBJ2-7 | TRBV7-9 | once
CATSTGQGGQETQYF | TGTGCCACCAGCACGGGACAGGGGGGGCAAGAGACCCAGTACTTC | TRBD1 | TRBJ2-5 | TRBV15 | -
CASSDWGNQPQHF | TGTGCCAGCAGTGATTGGGGGAATCAGCCCCAGCATTTT | - | TRBJ1-5 | TRBV25-1 | -
CASSLGQGPYNEQFF | TGTGCCAGCAGCTTGGGACAGGGCCCATACAATGAGCAGTTCTTC | TRBD1 | TRBJ2-1 | TRBV7-9 | -
CSAKWGTEAFF | TGCAGCGCAAAGTGGGGCACTGAAGCTTTCTTT | - | TRBJ1-1 | TRBV29-1 | -
CASSQFATAGNTIYF | TGCGCCAGCAGCCAATTCGCGACAGCTGGAAACACCATATATTTT | - | TRBJ1-3 | TRBV4-3 | -
CVRGGGEKLFF | TGTGTCCGAGGAGGTGGAGAAAAACTGTTTTTT | - | TRBJ1-4 | TRBV28 | few
CASRRAGMDQPQHF | TGTGCCAGCAGGAGGGCAGGGATGGATCAGCCCCAGCATTTT | - | TRBJ1-5 | TRBV2 | -
CSASQPPLRVGYTF | TGCAGTGCTAGCCAACCGCCCCTCAGGGTGGGCTACACCTTC | - | TRBJ1-2 | TRBV20-1 | -
CSAARDRMGYTF | TGCAGTGCTGCGCGGGACAGGATGGGCTACACCTTC | TRBD1 | TRBJ1-2 | TRBV20-1 | -
CASSPAGVLSYEQYF | TGTGCCAGCAGTCCGGCGGGGGTGTTGTCCTACGAGCAGTACTTC | TRBD2 | TRBJ2-7 | TRBV7-9 | -
CASSLRRGLAGRYNEQFF | TGTGCCAGCAGTTTACGCCGGGGACTAGCGGGGAGGTACAATGAGCAGTTCTTC | TRBD2 | TRBJ2-1 | TRBV27 | -
CSVPEDPDANYGYTF | TGCAGCGTTCCCGAGGACCCGGACGCCAACTATGGCTACACCTTC | - | TRBJ1-2 | TRBV29-1 | once
CASSLTGVYEQYF | TGTGCCAGCAGCTTGACAGGGGTCTACGAGCAGTACTTC | TRBD1 | TRBJ2-7 | TRBV13 | once
CSARGQGNAEAFF | TGCAGTGCTAGAGGCCAGGGGAACGCTGAAGCTTTCTTT | - | TRBJ1-1 | TRBV20-1 | -
CASSHRLAGDYEQYF | TGCGCCAGCAGCCACCGACTAGCGGGGGACTACGAGCAGTACTTC | TRBD2 | TRBJ2-7 | TRBV4-1 | -
CASRGTGLTSEAFF | TGTGCCAGCAGGGGGACAGGGCTTACGTCTGAAGCTTTCTTT | TRBD1 | TRBJ1-1 | TRBV12-3/TRBV12-4 | -
CASSLHGDYEQYF | TGTGCCAGCAGTTTGCACGGGGACTACGAGCAGTACTTC | - | TRBJ2-7 | TRBV27 | few
CASSGLAGGGNEQFF | TGTGCCAGCAGTGGACTAGCGGGGGGGGGCAATGAGCAGTTCTTC | TRBD2 | TRBJ2-1 | TRBV6-6 | once
CASSGGGALYYGYTF | TGTGCCAGCAGCGGAGGCGGGGCGCTATACTATGGCTACACCTTC | - | TRBJ1-2 | TRBV9 | -
CSVEATITRSGLYPEETQYF | TGCAGCGTTGAGGCAACTATTACTCGCTCCGGGCTTTACCCGGAGGAGACCCAGTACTTC | - | TRBJ2-5 | TRBV29-1 | -
CSVEDLLRENTEAFF | TGCAGCGTTGAAGATCTTCTCAGGGAGAACACTGAAGCTTTCTTT | - | TRBJ1-1 | TRBV29-1 | -
CASSTQGSSNPEAFF | TGTGCCAGCAGCACCCAGGGTAGTTCAAACCCTGAAGCTTTCTTT | - | TRBJ1-1 | TRBV7-9 | -
CASSSAGQGENIQYF | TGTGCCAGCAGCTCAGCGGGACAGGGCGAAAACATTCAGTACTTC | TRBD1 | TRBJ2-4 | TRBV13 | -